This T cell receptor (beta chain) was documented in a study of T-cell memory formation after mild COVID-19. This clonotype has ten or more counts. From the 5' RACE reads, TCRdb called clonotypes with MiXCR, one entry per CDR3 protein. The table has 250,000 to 350,000 distinct CDR3 sequences, around 15% seen once. This TCR came from a man aged 18 to 29 who had mild COVID-19 (a few samples of this study predate the infection). Cell type and time point are not known. The specimen was PBMCs or a T cell subset sorted from them (not recorded which).

CDR3 nucleotide sequence: TGTGCCAGCAGCTTGGGACAGGGAGACGGCTACACCTTC. It encodes CASSLGQGDGYTF. This chain uses TRBV7-9 with TRBJ1-2; TRBD1 matches 9 bases. Trimming removed 3 bases from V and 8 bases from J; junction bases left unmatched: 4. The CDR3 sequence is 13 residues long. Per germline, CDR1 SEHNR and CDR2 FQNEAQ (reference sequence).